This T cell receptor (beta chain) is from a study of T cells in Graves' hyperthyroidism and ophthalmopathy. Study-wide results and limits: Appearing also in blood were most of the thyroid clonotypes expanded above 0.001.

Looked up from germline, CDR1 is SEHNR and CDR2 is FQNEAQ (reference sequence). CDR3 length: 16 residues. The V and J ends lost 7 bases and 8 bases, in that order; junction bases with no gene match: 16. There are many counts of this clonotype. The target antigen is unknown. The investigators amplified TCR beta CDR3 regions from RNA transcripts. An initial round of RT-PCR targeting the TCR CDR3 relied on the HTBI primer set. Using its own MiXCR run on the multiplex PCR reads, TCRdb lists one record per CDR3 protein. Found here are around 99,000 distinct CDR3 sequences, approximately 15% of them singletons; the top ten hold 42%.

The TCR originated in a woman aged 45 to 65 with Graves' hyperthyroidism. This rearrangement joins TRBV7-9 to TRBJ2-1, with 8 bases that match TRBD1. Sequencing was performed on blood. CDR3 in DNA: TGTGCCAGCACCGATACCCAGGGGGCTTCGTCTGATGAGCAGTTCTTC. Its translation is CASTDTQGASSDEQFF.